This TCR beta chain was observed in a study of monozygotic twins with inflammatory bowel disease. TCRdb reprocessed the 5' RACE reads and stores each CDR3 protein as one record, lacking DNA. Its clone listing holds 140,000 to 150,000 distinct CDR3 sequences. The CDR3 extends over 14 amino acids. The germline V gene has CDR1 DFQATT and CDR2 SNEGSKA (reference sequence). This sequence joins TRBV20-1 and TRBJ2-5. Sequenced input: blood. This clonotype was sampled from a human donor with ulcerative colitis or Crohn's disease, or a healthy co-twin of an affected twin (not recorded which). This chain's CDR3 is CSAISQGNQETQYF.